This entry concerns a single TCR beta chain. The antigen is not known. The data derive from a study of post-analysis software for immune sequencing data. Germline CDR1 is SGHRS and CDR2 is YFSETQ. CDR3 length equals 15 residues. Trimming left V 1 base short and J 1 base short, with 6 bases between. Unique molecular identifiers tagged the TCR beta cDNA libraries. TCRdb re-called the PCR reads through MiXCR, storing one row per CDR3 protein. The sample shows hundreds of thousands of distinct CDR3 sequences, about 27% of them seen only once. Overall study results and limits: The five TRBV segments detected at higher frequency in patients than in controls included TRBV5-6, TRBV5-1 and TRBV20-1.

The genes are TRBV5-1 and TRBJ2-6; D ambiguous. Specimen: blood. The sequence derives from a girl under 18 with multiple sclerosis. The CDR3 sequence is CASSLFKSGANVLTF. The CDR3 DNA sequence: TGCGCCAGCAGCTTGTTCAAGTCTGGGGCCAACGTCCTGACTTTC.